The 30 T cell receptor beta chains below come from one sample, sequenced in a study of blood T cell repertoires in COVID-19. The protocol was immunoSEQ multiplex PCR, while the TCRdb copy is restricted to in-frame clones and leaves out a portion. This table holds some 96,000 clones, over 65% found once. What was sequenced was peripheral blood. Source of these receptors: a human donor in a cohort sampled during active COVID-19.

As DNA, the CDR3 is TGTGCCAGCAGCTTAGCGAGTAGGGGGCGGGCAGAGACCCAGTACTTC. This encodes CASSLASRGRAETQYF. The rearrangement joins TRBV7-6 to TRBJ2-5, with 7 bases identical to TRBD1. CDR3 size: 16 residues. V dropped 0 bases and J dropped 4; count of bases not matched to a gene: 8. Per germline, CDR1 SGHVS and CDR2 FNYEAQ. The full variable domain, its missing parts supplied by reference TRBV7-6 and TRBJ2-5, is GAGVSQSPRYKVTKRGQDVALRCDPISGHVSLYWYRQALGQGPEFLTYFNYEAQQDKSGLPNDRFSAERPEGSISTLTIQRTEQRDSAMYRCASSLASRGRAETQYFGPGTRLLVL.

The chain uses TRBV11-2 and TRBJ2-7, with no clear D. The germline V gene has CDR1 SGHAT and CDR2 FQNNGV. Trimming took 5 bases from V and 7 from J, leaving 15 bases between them. This CDR3 has 13 residues. The CDR3 loop reads CASSPFRFSEQYF. In DNA, the CDR3 is TGTGCCAGCAGCCCCTTCAGGTTCTCGGAGCAGTACTTC.

The chain joins TRBV10-3 to TRBJ1-6, with D tentatively TRBD1 (5 bases). In germline, CDR1 is ENHRY, CDR2 SYGVKD. CDR3 length: 14 amino acids. V shed 6 bases and J shed 9 bases, with 15 bases lying between them. CDR3 loop: CAISRDGSTSPLHF. CDR3 sequence (DNA): TGTGCCATCAGCCGGGACGGGAGCACTTCACCCCTCCACTTT.

This chain connects TRBV4-1 to TRBJ2-5; TRBD1 agrees at 11 bases. Germline V gene data show CDR1 as MGHRA and CDR2 as YSYEKL. Trimming took 0 bases from V and 4 from J; bases not matched to a gene: 7. The CDR3 is 17 amino acids. CDR3 residues: CASSQDGTGGRIETQYF. For the CDR3, the DNA is TGCGCCAGCAGCCAAGACGGGACAGGGGGACGTATAGAGACCCAGTACTTC.

The CDR3 reads CASSWGGSYNSPLHF. DNA for the CDR3: TGTGCCAGCAGCTGGGGGGGCAGCTACAATTCACCCCTCCACTTT. The chain joins TRBV11-2 to TRBJ1-6, with a tentative D call TRBD1 (6 bases). V was clipped by 4 bases and J by 7 bases, with 14 bases between them. The CDR3 has 15 amino acids. Germline V gene lookup returns CDR1 SGHAT and CDR2 FQNNGV.

The chain is built from TRBV5-1 and TRBJ2-7; D may be TRBD2 (6 bases). Trimming left V 1 base short and J 0 bases short, with 11 bases between. Germline CDR1 SGHRS, CDR2 YFSETQ. This CDR3 is 15 amino acids long. DNA for the CDR3: TGCGCCAGCAGCTTGCTGGACGGGAGCTCCTACGAGCAGTACTTC. Protein sequence: CASSLLDGSSYEQYF.

This sequence joins TRBV2 and TRBJ2-5; no clear D. CDR1 is SNHLY and CDR2 is FYNNEI in the germline V gene. V was cut by 6 bases and J by 1 base, with 9 bases left in between. The CDR3 runs to 13 residues. CDR3 sequence (DNA): TGTGCCAGCAGACCCCACGGCCAAGAGACCCAGTACTTC. Residues: CASRPHGQETQYF.

This chain uses TRBV11-2 with TRBJ2-1, with 14 bases that match TRBD2. This CDR3 contains 15 residues. Germline values: CDR1 SGHAT, CDR2 FQNNGV. With 1 base clipped from V and 10 bases from J, the junction kept 3 bases outside the gene matches. The CDR3 DNA is TGTGCCAGCAGCTTAGGACTAGCGGGAGGGGGGGAGCAGTTCTTC. This translates into CASSLGLAGGGEQFF.

The chain carries TRBV7-6 and TRBJ1-4; TRBD1 matches 7 bases. Trimming took 5 bases from V and 7 from J; bases not matched to a gene: 10. Germline-derived CDR1 and CDR2 are SGHVS and FNYEAQ. The CDR3 spans 15 residues. The CDR3, as DNA: TGTGCCAGCAGCAAAGAGGGGGCAAGGAGTGAAAAACTGTTTTTT. The encoded protein is CASSKEGARSEKLFF. The whole variable domain, remainder taken from reference TRBV7-6 and TRBJ1-4, is GAGVSQSPRYKVTKRGQDVALRCDPISGHVSLYWYRQALGQGPEFLTYFNYEAQQDKSGLPNDRFSAERPEGSISTLTIQRTEQRDSAMYRCASSKEGARSEKLFFGSGTQLSVL.

This chain connects TRBV5-4 to TRBJ2-2; D gene uncertain. There are 16 residues in the CDR3. CDR1 SGHNT and CDR2 YYREEE come from the germline V gene (reference sequence). V lost 0 bases to trimming and J lost 6 bases, with 15 bases between them. This chain's CDR3 is CASSLDSFRFPGELFF. DNA for the CDR3: TGTGCCAGCAGCTTGGACAGCTTTCGATTCCCCGGGGAGCTGTTTTTT.

The CDR3: CASSPRQGQGADTQYF. Here the CDR3 DNA reads TGTGCCAGCAGCCCCCGCCAGGGCCAGGGGGCAGATACGCAGTATTTT. The chain couples TRBV9 to TRBJ2-3; 7 nucleotides align to TRBD1. The V gene's germline CDR1 is SGDLS and CDR2 YYNGEE. Losses at the gene ends were 4 bases for V and 4 bases for J; bases not matched to a gene: 12. The CDR3 covers 16 residues.

This clone was detected once. The gene calls are TRBV6-5 and TRBJ2-7; 7 bases are shared with TRBD1. The CDR3 runs to 13 residues. Losses at the gene ends were 6 bases for V and 6 bases for J; bases not matched to a gene: 8. Germline assignment: CDR1 MNHEY and CDR2 SVGAGI. Written as DNA, the CDR3 is TGTGCCAGCAGGACGTACACAGGGGCCGAGCAGTACTTC. Its translation: CASRTYTGAEQYF.

The CDR3 loop is CASSSFLTATNYGYTF. DNA of the CDR3: TGTGCCAGCAGTTCCTTCTTGACAGCTACTAACTATGGCTACACCTTC. The rearrangement links TRBV6-5 to TRBJ1-2; tentatively, D is TRBD1 (5 bases). CDR3 length: 16 amino acids. Germline V gene data show CDR1 as MNHEY and CDR2 as SVGAGI. With 4 bases removed from V and 0 bases from J, the gap between germline ends came to 15 bases.

This clone appeared a few times. The chain recombines TRBV7-8 with TRBJ2-2; 14 bases match TRBD2. V lost 5 bases to trimming and J lost 5 bases; unmatched junction nucleotides: 7. CDR1 is SGHVS, CDR2 FQNEAQ, per germline. The CDR3 spans 17 residues. CDR3 nucleotide sequence: TGTGCCAGCAGCCGGACTAGCGGGGGGATCGTGACCGGGGAGCTGTTTTTT. Residues: CASSRTSGGIVTGELFF.

The chain is built from TRBV7-9 and TRBJ1-4; D is ambiguous. This CDR3 region has 13 residues. Germline V lookup: CDR1 SEHNR, CDR2 FQNEAQ (reference sequence). Trimming took off 0 bases at V and 5 bases at J, with 4 bases between the two ends. CDR3 protein: CASSLAQNEKLFF. In nucleotides, the CDR3 is TGTGCCAGCAGCTTAGCCCAGAATGAAAAACTGTTTTTT.

This clone has just one count. The chain uses TRBV18 and TRBJ1-2; D unclear. This CDR3 is 14 amino acids long. Trimming stripped 4 bases from V and 0 bases from J, with 9 bases between. CDR1 is KGHSH and CDR2 is LQKENI in the germline V gene. CDR3 loop: CASSRSETNYGYTF. The CDR3 DNA sequence: TGTGCCAGCTCACGATCGGAGACTAACTATGGCTACACCTTC.

The V and J genes are TRBV19 and TRBJ2-2; TRBD1 might be the D (5 bases). Germline values: CDR1 LNHDA, CDR2 SQIVND (reference sequence). There are 13 residues in the CDR3. V was cut by 6 bases and J by 3 bases, with 8 bases left in between. The CDR3 DNA is TGTGCCAGTAGGACGACAGACACCGGGGAGCTGTTTTTT. Its protein product is CASRTTDTGELFF.

This chain uses TRBV2 with TRBJ1-2; D call uncertain. This CDR3 is built from 14 residues. Germline CDR1 is SNHLY and CDR2 is FYNNEI. Trimming took 6 bases from V and 0 from J, leaving 11 bases between them. CDR3 nucleotide sequence: TGTGCCAGCAGCTTTGACATAACTAACTATGGCTACACCTTC. It is translated as CASSFDITNYGYTF.

V gene TRBV5-1 combines with J gene TRBJ2-3, with D maybe TRBD2 (5 bases). The CDR3 length is 15 residues. Germline loops: CDR1 SGHRS, CDR2 YFSETQ. V lost 3 bases to trimming and J lost 3 bases, with 14 bases between them. CDR3 coding DNA: TGCGCCAGCAGCTCCCGGGAACTGAGGACAGATACGCAGTATTTT. This codes for CASSSRELRTDTQYF.

The genes are TRBV4-2 and TRBJ2-2; TRBD2 aligns across 12 bases. The CDR3 is 19 amino acids. Losses at the gene ends were 4 bases for V and 4 bases for J; bases not matched to a gene: 13. Looked up from germline, CDR1 is LGHNA and CDR2 is YNFKEQ. The CDR3 coding sequence is TGTGCCAGCAGCCCCTCCCCCCCTAGCGGGAGGGTGGGCACCGGGGAGCTGTTTTTT. Translated, it gives CASSPSPPSGRVGTGELFF.

This clone has more than one count but fewer than ten. The chain links TRBV10-3 to TRBJ1-6; TRBD1 matches 9 bases. Germline V CDR1 and CDR2: ENHRY, SYGVKD. Trimming removed 10 bases from V and 7 bases from J; junction bases left unmatched: 8. The CDR3 loop spans 14 amino acids. CDR3 nucleotides: TGTGCCACGGACGGACAGGGGAAGAATTCACCCCTCCACTTT. Translated, it gives CATDGQGKNSPLHF.

The chain carries TRBV5-1 and TRBJ1-1, with 9 bases lining up with TRBD1. Germline-derived CDR1 and CDR2 are SGHRS and YFSETQ. The CDR3 contains 16 residues. V dropped 0 bases and J dropped 4; count of bases not matched to a gene: 7. CDR3 loop: CASSLGDRGFSTEAFF. CDR3 nucleotides: TGCGCCAGCAGCTTGGGTGACAGGGGGTTTTCCACTGAAGCTTTCTTT.

The gene calls are TRBV12-5 and TRBJ2-3, with D possibly being TRBD2 (5 bases). Germline V gene lookup returns CDR1 LGHNT and CDR2 FRNRAP. This CDR3 has 15 residues. V lost 1 base and J lost 1, with 9 bases in between. For the CDR3, the DNA is TGTGCTAGTGGTTTGGGGACTTCAGGCACAGATACGCAGTATTTT. Translated: CASGLGTSGTDTQYF. Full variable domain (rest looked up from reference TRBV12-5 and TRBJ2-3): DARVTQTPRHKVTEMGQEVTMRCQPILGHNTVFWYRQTMMQGLELLAYFRNRAPLDDSGMPKDRFSAEMPDATLATLKIQPSEPRDSAVYFCASGLGTSGTDTQYFGPGTRLTVL.

The chain has TRBV18 and TRBJ1-6; no clear D. The CDR3 is 15 amino acids. Germline V CDR1 and CDR2: KGHSH, LQKENI. The germline V and J ends were trimmed by 1 base and 0 bases, with 4 bases remaining between them. The CDR3 loop is CASSPRSSYNSPLHF. CDR3 coding DNA: TGTGCCAGCTCACCACGGAGCTCCTATAATTCACCCCTCCACTTT. Together with reference TRBV18 and TRBJ1-6, the CDR3 gives the full variable domain: NAGVMQNPRHLVRRRGQEARLRCSPMKGHSHVYWYRQLPEEGLKFMVYLQKENIIDESGMPKERFSAEFPKEGPSILRIQQVVRGDSAAYFCASSPRSSYNSPLHFGNGTRLTVT.

This chain uses TRBV3-1 (or the pseudogene TRBV3-2) with TRBJ2-7; D not resolved. The CDR3 is made up of 13 amino acids. V was trimmed by 1 base and J by 1 base, leaving 5 bases between them. CDR1 is LGHDT and CDR2 is YNNKEL in the germline V gene (reference sequence). The CDR3, as DNA: TGTGCCAGCAGCCAAGCGGTTTCCTACGAGCAGTACTTC. Its translation is CASSQAVSYEQYF.

This chain connects TRBV5-1 to TRBJ2-5; D perhaps matches TRBD2 (6 bases). The germline CDR1 and CDR2 sequences are SGHRS and YFSETQ. The CDR3 covers 14 residues. Trimming cost V 0 bases and J 5 bases, with 11 bases left between them. In nucleotides, the CDR3 is TGCGCCAGCAGCTTGGCTCTCGGAGGGGAGACCCAGTACTTC. Amino acid sequence: CASSLALGGETQYF.

The V and J genes are TRBV5-8 and TRBJ1-1; no clear D. In germline, CDR1 is SGHTS, CDR2 YDEGEE. This CDR3 is built from 14 residues. The V and J ends lost 4 bases and 1 base respectively, with 11 bases between them. CDR3 loop: CASSLLPRNTEAFF. In DNA, the CDR3 is TGTGCCAGCAGCCTACTTCCTAGGAACACTGAAGCTTTCTTT.

The CDR3 protein is CASSPGQVSSYEQYF. The CDR3 bases are TGTGCCAGCTCACCGGGACAGGTCAGCTCCTACGAGCAGTACTTC. The chain is built from TRBV18 and TRBJ2-7; TRBD1 matches 8 bases. The germline V gene has CDR1 KGHSH and CDR2 LQKENI. The CDR3 has 15 amino acids. After removal of 3 bases from V and 0 bases from J, the junction contained 4 bases not matched to a gene. The full variable domain, rest sourced from reference TRBV18 and TRBJ2-7, is NAGVMQNPRHLVRRRGQEARLRCSPMKGHSHVYWYRQLPEEGLKFMVYLQKENIIDESGMPKERFSAEFPKEGPSILRIQQVVRGDSAAYFCASSPGQVSSYEQYFGPGTRLTVT.

V is TRBV5-1 and J is TRBJ2-3, with 9 nucleotides matching TRBD2. In germline, CDR1 is SGHRS, CDR2 YFSETQ. The CDR3 is 15 residues long. V was clipped by 0 bases and J by 6 bases; unmatched bases: 5. In DNA form, the CDR3 reads TGCGCCAGCAGCTTGGCATTAGCGGGGGCCGATACGCAGTATTTT. The encoded protein is CASSLALAGADTQYF.

This sequence joins TRBV18 and TRBJ1-2, with TRBD1 identical over 8 bases. The V and J ends lost 3 bases and 6 bases, in that order; junction bases with no gene match: 9. CDR1 is KGHSH, CDR2 LQKENI, per germline. The CDR3 is made up of 15 amino acids. CDR3 bases: TGTGCCAGCTCACCGGGACAGGTCTTATTGAATGGCTACACCTTC. It codes for CASSPGQVLLNGYTF.